This is a list of T cell receptor beta chains from one sample in a study of regulatory T cells in long-lasting Graves disease. TCRdb processed the multiplex PCR reads anew with MiXCR; each CDR3 protein has one entry. The top ten hold approximately 10% of the sample, which has a few hundred thousand distinct CDR3 sequences, roughly 19% seen once. These data were also reused for a study on T cells in Graves' hyperthyroidism and ophthalmopathy.

The sample in question was peripheral blood mononuclear cells (PBMCs), obtained at new diagnosis, from a patient treated with antithyroid drugs. Receptor source: a woman under 40 with Graves disease. Both conserved end residues are part of each CDR3. D genes are given only for firm matches. For some rows the clone size is stated as once, few or many, or as a class when expanded; others skip it.

v_gene: TRBV9; d_gene: .; j_gene: TRBJ1-5; abundance: many; CDR3nt: TGTGCCAGCGGGACAAATCAGCCCCAGCATTTT; CDR3aa: CASGTNQPQHF
v_gene: TRBV11-2; d_gene: .; j_gene: TRBJ1-1; abundance: many; CDR3nt: TGTGCCAGCAGCTTTGGGAGGGCGCTTGGTGAAGCTTTCTTT; CDR3aa: CASSFGRALGEAFF
v_gene: TRBV20-1; d_gene: .; j_gene: TRBJ2-1; abundance: many; CDR3nt: TGCAGTGCCGAGAAGGGCAGCTCCTACAATGAGCAGTTCTTC; CDR3aa: CSAEKGSSYNEQFF
v_gene: TRBV20-1; d_gene: .; j_gene: TRBJ2-7; abundance: few; CDR3nt: TGCAGTGCTAGAGATTTGGGCCTCCCCCACGAGCAGTACTTC; CDR3aa: CSARDLGLPHEQYF
v_gene: TRBV7-2; d_gene: .; j_gene: TRBJ1-1; abundance: .; CDR3nt: TGTGCCAGCAGCTTAGCAGGTGATAGGACTGAAGCTTTCTTT; CDR3aa: CASSLAGDRTEAFF
v_gene: TRBV6-1; d_gene: TRBD2; j_gene: TRBJ2-7; abundance: many; CDR3nt: TGTGCCAGCAGCCGGGGGGGGGCCTACGAGCAGTACTTC; CDR3aa: CASSRGGAYEQYF
v_gene: TRBV7-9; d_gene: TRBD2; j_gene: TRBJ2-3; abundance: many; CDR3nt: TGTGCCACAACACCTCGCGGGAGGAACTCAGATACGCAGTATTTT; CDR3aa: CATTPRGRNSDTQYF
v_gene: TRBV28; d_gene: .; j_gene: TRBJ1-2; abundance: many; CDR3nt: TGTGCCAGCAGTACACCCGCTGGGCCGAGACCCTATGGCTACACCTTC; CDR3aa: CASSTPAGPRPYGYTF
v_gene: TRBV27; d_gene: TRBD2; j_gene: TRBJ2-1; abundance: many; CDR3nt: TGTGCCAGCAGTTTTTATCCGCGGGAGGTCTACAATGAGCAGTTCTTC; CDR3aa: CASSFYPREVYNEQFF
v_gene: TRBV3-1; d_gene: .; j_gene: TRBJ1-1; abundance: many; CDR3nt: TGTGCCAGCAGCCAAGACCTGAGGGGGAACACTGAAGCTTTCTTT; CDR3aa: CASSQDLRGNTEAFF
v_gene: TRBV24-1; d_gene: TRBD2; j_gene: TRBJ2-1; abundance: many; CDR3nt: TGTGCCACCAGTGATTTTACTCTAGCGGGAGTAGACTCCAATGAGCAGTTCTTC; CDR3aa: CATSDFTLAGVDSNEQFF
v_gene: TRBV7-6; d_gene: TRBD1; j_gene: TRBJ2-7; abundance: many; CDR3nt: TGTGCCAGCAGTTTCGGGACAGGGGCATACGAGCAGTACTTC; CDR3aa: CASSFGTGAYEQYF
v_gene: TRBV15; d_gene: TRBD2; j_gene: TRBJ2-1; abundance: many; CDR3nt: TGTGCCACCAGCAGAGATCAGGCGGGGGTAGACAATGAGCAGTTCTTC; CDR3aa: CATSRDQAGVDNEQFF
v_gene: TRBV18; d_gene: .; j_gene: TRBJ1-4; abundance: many; CDR3nt: TGTGCCAGCTCACCGTTGAGGAATTCTGAAAAACTGTTTTTT; CDR3aa: CASSPLRNSEKLFF
v_gene: TRBV28; d_gene: .; j_gene: TRBJ1-5; abundance: many; CDR3nt: TGTGCCAGCAGTTCCCCCAGCAGCAATCAGCCCCAGCATTTT; CDR3aa: CASSSPSSNQPQHF
v_gene: TRBV7-3; d_gene: .; j_gene: TRBJ2-5; abundance: many; CDR3nt: TGCGCCAGCAGCTTGACAGGGACTAGCCAAGAGACCCAGTACTTC; CDR3aa: CASSLTGTSQETQYF
v_gene: TRBV29-1; d_gene: .; j_gene: TRBJ2-1; abundance: many; CDR3nt: TGCAGCGTTACAACGGGGGAGGTCACGGATGAGCAGTTCTTC; CDR3aa: CSVTTGEVTDEQFF
v_gene: TRBV27; d_gene: TRBD1; j_gene: TRBJ2-7; abundance: many; CDR3nt: TGTGCCAGCACCCCTTTCCCGGACAGGGGACCCTACGAGCAGTACTTC; CDR3aa: CASTPFPDRGPYEQYF
v_gene: TRBV20-1; d_gene: .; j_gene: TRBJ2-2; abundance: many; CDR3nt: TGCAGTGCTAGAGAGCCGGGGGCGGGCACCGGGGAGCTGTTTTTT; CDR3aa: CSAREPGAGTGELFF
v_gene: TRBV15; d_gene: TRBD2; j_gene: TRBJ2-1; abundance: many; CDR3nt: TGTGCCACCAGCAATATACTAGCGGGGGGCAATGAGCAGTTCTTC; CDR3aa: CATSNILAGGNEQFF
v_gene: TRBV28; d_gene: TRBD1; j_gene: TRBJ2-4; abundance: many; CDR3nt: TGTGCCAGCAGTTTCAGGGGGTTAGCCAAAAACATTCAGTACTTC; CDR3aa: CASSFRGLAKNIQYF
v_gene: TRBV27; d_gene: .; j_gene: TRBJ2-7; abundance: many; CDR3nt: TGTGCCAGCAGTTTTCGTTCAGTCCCTCCGTTCTCCTACGAGCAGTACTTC; CDR3aa: CASSFRSVPPFSYEQYF
v_gene: TRBV2; d_gene: .; j_gene: TRBJ2-7; abundance: many; CDR3nt: TGTGCCAGCAGTGAAGCCCGCGGGCCCAACTACGAGCAGTACTTC; CDR3aa: CASSEARGPNYEQYF
v_gene: TRBV11-2; d_gene: .; j_gene: TRBJ1-4; abundance: many; CDR3nt: TGTGCCAGCAGCGGCTCCGTAGTGGGTAGTGAAAAACTGTTTTTT; CDR3aa: CASSGSVVGSEKLFF